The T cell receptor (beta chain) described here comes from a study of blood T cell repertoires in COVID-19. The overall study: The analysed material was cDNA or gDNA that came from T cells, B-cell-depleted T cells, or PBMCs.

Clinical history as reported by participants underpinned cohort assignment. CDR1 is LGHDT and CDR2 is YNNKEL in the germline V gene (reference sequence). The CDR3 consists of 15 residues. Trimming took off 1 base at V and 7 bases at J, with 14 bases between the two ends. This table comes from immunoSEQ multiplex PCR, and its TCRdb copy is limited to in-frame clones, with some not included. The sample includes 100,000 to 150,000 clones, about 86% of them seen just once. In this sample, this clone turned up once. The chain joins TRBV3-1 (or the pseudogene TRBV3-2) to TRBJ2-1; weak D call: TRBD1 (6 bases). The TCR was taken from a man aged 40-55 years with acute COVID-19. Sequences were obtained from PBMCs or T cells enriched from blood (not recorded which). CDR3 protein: CASSQGLGAQNEQFF. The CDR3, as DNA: TGTGCCAGCAGCCAAGGGCTGGGGGCGCAAAATGAGCAGTTCTTC.